This T cell receptor (beta chain) was recovered during a study of circulating tumor DNA in untreated peripheral T-cell lymphoma (dated by TCRdb to the early 2020s). The library was produced with the immunoSEQ multiplex PCR assay. TCRdb took this table from immuneACCESS and kept in-frame rearrangements with V and J called. Such tables lack part of the clones; where checked against another copy, unresolved V genes explain under half of the gap, and the rest is unexplained. The sample table contains about 2,700 clones; only one count was recorded for around 55% of them. Over 7.5% of the sample comes from the top ten. V loses 3 bases of germline sequence and J loses 1 base, and the interval between the two ends is 10 bases. From the cysteine up to the phenylalanine, the CDR3 has a length of 14 residues. Solely the CDR3 DNA is kept, with 42 bases framed from the first base. CDR1 and CDR2, looked up from the germline V gene (reference sequence), are GTSNPN and SVGIG.

To find tumor-specific TCR clonotypes, researchers sequenced baseline tumor tissue that had been collected prior to treatment. The study used next-generation sequencing of T-cell receptor sequences to monitor peripheral T-cell lymphoma patients receiving frontline treatment on a trial. Broader findings and caveats from the paper: Tumor-specific clonotypes were identified in roughly four fifths of patients, from 85% to 90% of baseline tissues and approximately 67% of baseline serum samples.

For this clone: The antigen it recognizes is unknown. No much larger clone is present one base from it, and per-base qualities are unavailable.

The TCR originated in a human donor with peripheral T-cell lymphoma. The chain was built from TRBV30 and TRBJ2-4; no D gene call is confident. Sequencing input: tumor tissue. CDR3 loop: CAWRKPWAKNIQYF. The DNA sequence is as follows: TGTGCCTGGAGAAAACCGTGGGCCAAAAACATTCAGTACTTC.